This T cell receptor (beta chain) was recovered during a study of T cell responses to AZD1222 COVID-19 vaccine. With 0 bases removed from V and 4 bases from J, the gap between germline ends came to 1 base. There are 11 residues in the CDR3. Germline loops: CDR1 LGHNA, CDR2 YNFKEQ. Only in-frame clones appear in the TCRdb table, and some are missing; sequencing was by immunoSEQ multiplex PCR. The sample has roughly 130,000 clones, over 85% seen once. The starting material was peripheral blood, obtained on day 0 of AZD1222 vaccination. This chain uses TRBV4-2 with TRBJ2-7, with no clear D. This receptor was taken from an adult in good health. Here the CDR3 reads CASSQEYEQYF. In DNA, the CDR3 is TGTGCCAGCAGCCAAGAATACGAGCAGTACTTC.